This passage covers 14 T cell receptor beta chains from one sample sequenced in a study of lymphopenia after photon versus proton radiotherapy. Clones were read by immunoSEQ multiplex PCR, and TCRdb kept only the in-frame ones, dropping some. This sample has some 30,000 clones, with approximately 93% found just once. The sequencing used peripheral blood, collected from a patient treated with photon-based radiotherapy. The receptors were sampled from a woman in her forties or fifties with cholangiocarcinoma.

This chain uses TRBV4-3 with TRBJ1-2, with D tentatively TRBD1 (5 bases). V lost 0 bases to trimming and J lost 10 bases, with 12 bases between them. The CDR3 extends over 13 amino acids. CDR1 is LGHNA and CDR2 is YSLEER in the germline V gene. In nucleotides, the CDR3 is TGCGCCAGCAGCCAAGATGGACGGGGCGCCTACACCTTC. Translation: CASSQDGRGAYTF.

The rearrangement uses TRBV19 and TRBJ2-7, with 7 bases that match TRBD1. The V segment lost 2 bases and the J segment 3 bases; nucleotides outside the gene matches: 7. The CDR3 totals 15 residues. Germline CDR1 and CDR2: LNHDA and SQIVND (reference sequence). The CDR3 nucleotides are TGTGCCAGTAGTATACGGACACAGGGGAGCTACGAGCAGTACTTC. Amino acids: CASSIRTQGSYEQYF.

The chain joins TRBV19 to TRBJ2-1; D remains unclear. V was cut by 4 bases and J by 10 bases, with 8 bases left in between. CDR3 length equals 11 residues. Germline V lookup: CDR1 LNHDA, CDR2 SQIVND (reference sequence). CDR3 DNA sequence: TGTGCCAGTAGTAGCGTGTACGAGCAGTTCTTC. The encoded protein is CASSSVYEQFF.

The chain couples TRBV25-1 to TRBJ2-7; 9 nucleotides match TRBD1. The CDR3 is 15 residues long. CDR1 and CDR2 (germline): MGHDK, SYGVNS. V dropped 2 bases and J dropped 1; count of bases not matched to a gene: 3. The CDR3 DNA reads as TGTGCCAGCAGTGAACCGGGACAGGGATCCTACGAGCAGTACTTC. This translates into CASSEPGQGSYEQYF.

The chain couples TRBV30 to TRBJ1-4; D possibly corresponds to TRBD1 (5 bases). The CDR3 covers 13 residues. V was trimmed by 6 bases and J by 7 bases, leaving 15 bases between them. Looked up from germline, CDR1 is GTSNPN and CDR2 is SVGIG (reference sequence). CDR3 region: CACSGGVSEKLFF. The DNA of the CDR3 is TGTGCCTGTTCCGGGGGGGTTAGTGAAAAACTGTTTTTT.

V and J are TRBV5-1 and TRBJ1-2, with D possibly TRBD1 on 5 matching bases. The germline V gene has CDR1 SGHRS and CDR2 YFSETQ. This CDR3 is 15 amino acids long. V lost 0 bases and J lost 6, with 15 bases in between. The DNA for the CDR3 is TGCGCCAGCAGCTTGGCCGGGGGAACTACAAATGGCTACACCTTC. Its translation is CASSLAGGTTNGYTF.

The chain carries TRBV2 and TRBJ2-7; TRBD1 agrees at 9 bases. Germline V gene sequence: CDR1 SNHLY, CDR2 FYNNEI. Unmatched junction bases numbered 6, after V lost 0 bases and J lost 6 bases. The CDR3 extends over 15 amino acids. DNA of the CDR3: TGTGCCAGCAGTGAAGCAGGACAGGGGATTCGCGAGCAGTACTTC. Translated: CASSEAGQGIREQYF.

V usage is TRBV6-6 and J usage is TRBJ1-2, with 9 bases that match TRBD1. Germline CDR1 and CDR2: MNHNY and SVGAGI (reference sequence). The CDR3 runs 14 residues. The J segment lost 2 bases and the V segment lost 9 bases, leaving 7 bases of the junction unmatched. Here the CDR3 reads CASRDRARNYGYTF. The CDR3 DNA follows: TGTGCCAGTCGGGACAGGGCGCGAAACTATGGCTACACCTTC.

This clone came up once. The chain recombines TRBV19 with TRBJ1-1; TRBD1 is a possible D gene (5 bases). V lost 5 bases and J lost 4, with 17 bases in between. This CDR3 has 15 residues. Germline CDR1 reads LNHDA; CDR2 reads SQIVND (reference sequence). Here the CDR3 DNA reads TGTGCCAGTAGTGCGTTTGGGGTTGGGGGCACTGAAGCTTTCTTT. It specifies CASSAFGVGGTEAFF.

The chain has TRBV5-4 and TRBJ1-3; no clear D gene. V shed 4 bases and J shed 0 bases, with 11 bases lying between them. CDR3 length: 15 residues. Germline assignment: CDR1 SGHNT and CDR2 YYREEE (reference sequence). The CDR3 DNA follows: TGTGCCAGCAGCCCCCGTGGAAGCTCTGGAAACACCATATATTTT. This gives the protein CASSPRGSSGNTIYF.

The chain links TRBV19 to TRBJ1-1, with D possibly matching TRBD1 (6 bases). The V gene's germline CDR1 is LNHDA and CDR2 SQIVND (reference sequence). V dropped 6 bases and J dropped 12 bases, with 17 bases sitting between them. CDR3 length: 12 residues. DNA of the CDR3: TGTGCCAGTAGGAAAAGGGGTCAGGGGCCTTTCTTT. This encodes CASRKRGQGPFF.

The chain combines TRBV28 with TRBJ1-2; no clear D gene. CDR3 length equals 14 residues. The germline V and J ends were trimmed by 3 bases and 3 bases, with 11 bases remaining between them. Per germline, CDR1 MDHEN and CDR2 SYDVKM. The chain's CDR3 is CASSFPGQDYGYTF. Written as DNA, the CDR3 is TGTGCCAGCAGTTTCCCAGGCCAAGACTATGGCTACACCTTC.

In DNA, the CDR3 is TGTGCCAGCAGCCTTACAGGGGTTGACACCGGGGAGCTGTTTTTT. Its translation is CASSLTGVDTGELFF. The chain couples TRBV5-8 to TRBJ2-2; the match to TRBD1 covers 7 bases. After removal of 4 bases from V and 3 bases from J, the junction contained 6 bases not matched to a gene. The CDR3 totals 15 residues. Germline V gene lookup returns CDR1 SGHTS and CDR2 YDEGEE.

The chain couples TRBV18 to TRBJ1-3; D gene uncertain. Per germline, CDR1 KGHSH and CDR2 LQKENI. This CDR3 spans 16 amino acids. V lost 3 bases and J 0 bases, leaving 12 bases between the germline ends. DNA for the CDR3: TGTGCCAGCTCACCGGTTAAGGGCCTCTCTGGAAACACCATATATTTT. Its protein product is CASSPVKGLSGNTIYF.